The 23 T cell receptor beta chains below were found in one sample sequenced in a study of blood T cell repertoires in COVID-19. TCRdb's copy holds only in-frame clones and misses some; the assay was immunoSEQ multiplex PCR. The table records roughly 670,000 clones, about 90% of them present only once. Sequences were obtained from peripheral blood. Receptors originate from a woman aged 18 to 35 with acute or convalescent COVID-19.

The chain combines TRBV7-9 with TRBJ2-1; D is unresolved. V was clipped by 2 bases and J by 7 bases, with 6 bases between them. The germline CDR1 and CDR2 sequences are SEHNR and FQNEAQ (reference sequence). There are 12 residues in the CDR3. The CDR3 DNA reads TGTGCCAGCAGCTTACCTCGTAATGAGCAGTTCTTC. Amino acids: CASSLPRNEQFF.

This chain links TRBV6-5 with TRBJ1-2; possibly TRBD1 for D (6 bases). Germline CDR1 reads MNHEY; CDR2 reads SVGAGI. V was cut by 0 bases and J by 3 bases, with 14 bases left in between. This CDR3 has 16 amino acids. The chain's CDR3 is CASSYSAGQRDYGYTF. In nucleotides, the CDR3 is TGTGCCAGCAGTTACTCAGCAGGACAGAGAGACTATGGCTACACCTTC.

The V gene is TRBV2, the J gene TRBJ2-7; maybe TRBD2 (5 bases). The ends were cut back, 6 bases at V and 6 bases at J, with 15 bases in the middle. Germline-derived CDR1 and CDR2 are SNHLY and FYNNEI. The CDR3 extends over 13 amino acids. The CDR3 region is CASRDTGLSEQYF. As DNA, the CDR3 is TGTGCCAGCAGAGACACGGGGTTGAGCGAGCAGTACTTC.

The rearrangement joins TRBV5-4 to TRBJ1-2; 8 bases are a match to TRBD1. The germline CDR1 and CDR2 sequences are SGHNT and YYREEE (reference sequence). The trim removed 3 bases at V and 1 base at J, leaving 5 bases unmatched. The CDR3 is 15 amino acids. For the CDR3, the DNA is TGTGCCAGCAGCTATGGGACAGGCGTTAACTATGGCTACACCTTC. Translation: CASSYGTGVNYGYTF.

The chain employs TRBV7-9 and TRBJ2-2; the D gene is possibly TRBD2 (5 bases). The CDR3 sequence is 13 residues long. From germline, CDR1 is SEHNR and CDR2 FQNEAQ (reference sequence). Trimming pared 6 bases from V and 5 bases from J, leaving 10 bases between. The CDR3 region has the DNA TGTGCCAGCAGTCCACTAGGGACCGGGGAGCTGTTTTTT. As protein: CASSPLGTGELFF.

V usage is TRBV4-2 and J usage is TRBJ1-2; maybe TRBD1 (5 bases). The CDR3 consists of 15 residues. The V gene lost 1 base and the J gene lost 4 bases, with 13 bases spanning the gap. The germline gives CDR1 LGHNA, CDR2 YNFKEQ. In nucleotides, the CDR3 is TGTGCCAGCAGCCAAGGGCCCGGGACTGGCTATGGCTACACCTTC. It encodes CASSQGPGTGYGYTF.

The CDR3 bases are TGTGCCAGCAGTTCGGGGACAGGCTACTCTGGGGCCAACGTCCTGACTTTC. The encoded protein is CASSSGTGYSGANVLTF. The rearrangement uses TRBV27 and TRBJ2-6; 8 bases agree with TRBD1. The V and J ends lost 4 bases and 0 bases, in that order; junction bases with no gene match: 5. The germline CDR1 and CDR2 sequences are MNHEY and SMNVEV (reference sequence). This CDR3 is 17 amino acids long.

Concerning this clone: Different DNA sequences within this sample yield the same CDR3. V and J are TRBV27 and TRBJ1-1, with D unclear. This CDR3 has 11 amino acids. V lost 2 bases, J lost 6 bases, and 4 bases lay in between. The germline gives CDR1 MNHEY, CDR2 SMNVEV (reference sequence). The CDR3 nucleotides read TGTGCCAGCAGTTTAGGCCCTGAAGCTTTCTTT. It translates to CASSLGPEAFF.

This chain links TRBV12-3 or TRBV12-4 with TRBJ1-4, with D tentatively TRBD1 (6 bases). This CDR3 is built from 12 residues. Trimming pared 5 bases from V and 8 bases from J, leaving 9 bases between. The CDR3 is CASSGTREKLFF. The CDR3, as DNA: TGTGCCAGCAGTGGGACACGAGAAAAACTGTTTTTT.

The CDR3 DNA reads TGTGCCAGCAACTCGGGAATTTCTGGAAACACCATATATTTT. This encodes CASNSGISGNTIYF. The chain employs TRBV19 and TRBJ1-3, with D unclear. The CDR3 covers 14 residues. V lost 9 bases and J lost 1, with 13 bases in between. Germline V gene lookup returns CDR1 LNHDA and CDR2 SQIVND (reference sequence).

In the case of this clone: A read error may account for a junction end that differs from germline. The chain recombines TRBV6-5 with TRBJ1-1; tentative D call: TRBD1 (5 bases). This CDR3 comprises 14 residues. The germline V gene has CDR1 MNHEY and CDR2 SVGAGI. The CDR3 nucleotides read TGTGCCAGCATCGATGACCGCCGAACACTGGGGGGGGTCTTT. This encodes CASIDDRRTLGGVF.

This sequence joins TRBV30 and TRBJ1-3; no firm D call. V lost 1 base and J 0 bases, leaving 7 bases between the germline ends. The germline V gene has CDR1 GTSNPN and CDR2 SVGIG (reference sequence). CDR3 length: 14 residues. This CDR3 is CAWSERASGNTIYF. The CDR3 nucleotides are TGTGCCTGGAGTGAGCGGGCCTCTGGAAACACCATATATTTT. Variable domain in full (rest from reference TRBV30 and TRBJ1-3): SQTIHQWPATLVQPVGSPLSLECTVEGTSNPNLYWYRQAAGRGLQLLFYSVGIGQISSEVPQNLSASRPQDRQFILSSKKLLLSDSGFYLCAWSERASGNTIYFGEGSWLTVV.

A word on this clone: This sample also contains other DNA sequences that code for the same CDR3. The chain is built from TRBV30 and TRBJ2-7; tentatively, D is TRBD2 (5 bases). The CDR3 is made up of 15 amino acids. V was clipped by 0 bases and J by 4 bases, with 16 bases between them. Germline V CDR1 and CDR2: GTSNPN, SVGIG (reference sequence). As DNA, the CDR3 is TGTGCCTGGAGTGTCCCGGGGAGTGGTGGGTACGAGCAGTACTTC. Its translation: CAWSVPGSGGYEQYF.

The chain combines TRBV12-3 or TRBV12-4 with TRBJ2-7; D uncertain. The CDR3 consists of 12 residues. The V end lost 0 bases, the J end lost 3 bases, and 3 bases lay between the germline ends. The CDR3 coding sequence is TGTGCCAGCAGTTTAGCCTACTACGAGCAGTACTTC. The encoded protein is CASSLAYYEQYF.

The chain couples TRBV11-2 to TRBJ1-2; 8 bases are shared with TRBD1. Trimming took 0 bases from V and 2 from J; bases not matched to a gene: 17. CDR1 and CDR2 (germline): SGHAT, FQNNGV. This CDR3 spans 20 amino acids. CDR3 region: CASSLEPERRRQGSNYGYTF. In DNA form, the CDR3 reads TGTGCCAGCAGCTTAGAGCCGGAACGTCGGAGACAGGGGTCCAACTATGGCTACACCTTC. The full variable domain, its missing parts supplied by reference TRBV11-2 and TRBJ1-2, is EAGVAQSPRYKIIEKRQSVAFWCNPISGHATLYWYQQILGQGPKLLIQFQNNGVVDDSQLPKDRFSAERLKGVDSTLKIQPAKLEDSAVYLCASSLEPERRRQGSNYGYTFGSGTRLTVV.

This chain links TRBV27 with TRBJ2-3, with 8 bases aligning to TRBD1. This CDR3 has 15 amino acids. Trimming at V came to 8 bases and at J to 6 bases, leaving 13 bases not matched to a gene. Germline V gives CDR1 MNHEY, CDR2 SMNVEV (reference sequence). The CDR3 loop reads CASSPRTGGQDTQYF. Here the CDR3 DNA reads TGTGCCAGCTCCCCAAGAACAGGGGGGCAGGATACGCAGTATTTT.

This clone was seen once. The chain joins TRBV4-1 to TRBJ1-2, with 9 bases aligning to TRBD1. This CDR3 region has 14 residues. With V trimmed by 2 bases and J by 4 bases, 2 bases remained unmatched. Germline CDR1 MGHRA, CDR2 YSYEKL. The CDR3 DNA follows: TGCGCCAGCAGCCAACTACAGGGGGCCTATGGCTACACCTTC. This sequence encodes CASSQLQGAYGYTF.

The chain has TRBV5-1 and TRBJ2-1, with 7 bases identical to TRBD1. This CDR3 spans 14 amino acids. V shed 5 bases and J 7 bases; nucleotides not matched to a gene: 9. CDR1 is SGHRS and CDR2 is YFSETQ in the germline V gene. The CDR3 loop reads CASSLFRGLNEQFF. CDR3 bases: TGCGCCAGCAGTTTATTCAGGGGGTTGAATGAGCAGTTCTTC.

This clone was detected a few times. This rearrangement joins TRBV5-5 to TRBJ1-5; D is undetermined. V was trimmed by 1 base and J by 8 bases, leaving 28 bases between them. Looked up from germline, CDR1 is SGHKS and CDR2 is YYEKEE (reference sequence). This CDR3 contains 19 residues. CDR3 in amino acids: CASSLNLLQWVRNLKPQHF. The CDR3 DNA sequence: TGTGCCAGCAGCTTGAACCTATTACAGTGGGTTCGGAATTTAAAGCCCCAGCATTTT.

This clone was found once. J is TRBJ1-1 and V is TRBV10-3; TRBD1 matches at 8 bases. V dropped 4 bases and J dropped 1; count of bases not matched to a gene: 11. Germline CDR1 ENHRY, CDR2 SYGVKD. This CDR3 is 17 amino acids long. CDR3 region: CAISASTHGTGNTEAFF. The CDR3 DNA sequence: TGTGCCATCAGTGCCTCGACCCACGGGACAGGGAACACTGAAGCTTTCTTT.

The V gene is TRBV11-2, the J gene TRBJ2-2; D not resolved. The CDR3 runs to 14 residues. V was shortened by 5 bases and J by 3 bases, with 10 bases between the two germline ends. Germline CDR1 is SGHAT and CDR2 is FQNNGV. The CDR3 DNA is TGTGCCAGCAGCACCGACTGGTACACCGGGGAGCTGTTTTTT. This encodes CASSTDWYTGELFF.

The genes are TRBV6-5 and TRBJ1-6, with D hard to call. From germline, CDR1 is MNHEY and CDR2 SVGAGI. This CDR3 has 14 residues. V was trimmed by 0 bases and J by 8 bases, leaving 8 bases between them. The CDR3 loop is CASSYSADYSPLHF. The CDR3 DNA reads as TGTGCCAGCAGTTACTCGGCAGATTATTCACCCCTCCACTTT.

The J gene is TRBJ1-1, the V gene TRBV2, with 8 bases lining up with TRBD1. This CDR3 contains 14 residues. The germline CDR1 and CDR2 sequences are SNHLY and FYNNEI. The J segment lost 4 bases and the V segment lost 2 bases, leaving 3 bases of the junction unmatched. CDR3 region: CASSEPGGFTEAFF. Here the CDR3 DNA reads TGTGCCAGCAGTGAACCAGGGGGCTTCACTGAAGCTTTCTTT.